Following are 19 T cell receptor beta chains from one sample sequenced in a study of neurological immune-mediated disorders. From the 5' RACE reads, TCRdb called clonotypes with MiXCR, one entry per CDR3 protein. The sample records about 30,000 distinct CDR3 sequences, around 16% being singletons. Time point: technical triplicate 3. Sequencing was carried out using CD4+ T cells from blood. The receptors come from a female donor with HTLV-1-associated myelopathy (HAM/TSP).

This clonotype was observed at least ten times. The chain's CDR3 is CASSFRGGETQYF. The CDR3 nucleotides are TGCGCCAGCAGCTTTAGGGGGGGAGAGACCCAGTACTTC. This chain joins TRBV5-1 and TRBJ2-5; perhaps TRBD2 as D (7 bases). V lost 2 bases, J lost 4 bases, and 9 bases lay in between. Germline CDR1 and CDR2: SGHRS and YFSETQ. The CDR3 length is 13 residues.

This clonotype was counted at least ten times. The V call is TRBV4-1, the J call TRBJ2-3; D gene uncertain. The CDR3 totals 15 residues. CDR1 is MGHRA and CDR2 is YSYEKL in the germline V gene. V gave up 0 bases and J gave up 0 bases, with 7 bases separating them. The CDR3 DNA reads TGCGCCAGCAGCCAAGACAGATCTAGCACAGATACGCAGTATTTT. Translation: CASSQDRSSTDTQYF.

This clonotype was counted at least ten times. The chain combines TRBV12-5 with TRBJ1-5; D ambiguous. From germline, CDR1 is LGHNT and CDR2 FRNRAP. V lost 5 bases to trimming and J lost 7 bases, with 9 bases between them. The CDR3 is made up of 12 amino acids. The CDR3: CASGLPAQPQHF. In nucleotides, the CDR3 is TGTGCTAGTGGTCTCCCGGCCCAGCCCCAGCATTTT. Using reference TRBV12-5 and TRBJ1-5 for the parts outside the CDR3, the full variable domain is DARVTQTPRHKVTEMGQEVTMRCQPILGHNTVFWYRQTMMQGLELLAYFRNRAPLDDSGMPKDRFSAEMPDATLATLKIQPSEPRDSAVYFCASGLPAQPQHFGDGTRLSIL.

The table lists this clonotype with many counts. The V call is TRBV20-1, the J call TRBJ2-7; TRBD2 agrees at 9 bases. Germline V lookup: CDR1 DFQATT, CDR2 SNEGSKA (reference sequence). Germline trimming cut 5 bases from V and 4 bases from J; bases unmatched to any gene: 9. The CDR3 sequence is 14 residues long. The chain's CDR3 is CSAFGASGMYEQYF. DNA of the CDR3: TGCAGTGCTTTTGGGGCTAGCGGGATGTACGAGCAGTACTTC.

This clonotype was seen many times. The chain combines TRBV10-2 with TRBJ2-5, with D possibly TRBD1 on 6 matching bases. Germline CDR1 and CDR2: WSHSY and SAAADI. The CDR3 totals 13 residues. The V gene lost 9 bases and the J gene lost 5 bases, with 16 bases spanning the gap. For the CDR3, the DNA is TGCGCCAGTGCCGGGACAAGAAGGGAGACCCAGTACTTC. It translates to CASAGTRRETQYF.

By sample share, this clonotype is hyperexpanded. J is TRBJ2-1 and V is TRBV7-3, with 9 positions matching TRBD2. The CDR3 covers 15 residues. Germline trimming cut 5 bases from V and 3 bases from J; bases unmatched to any gene: 5. Germline CDR1 is SGHTA and CDR2 is FQGTGA. CDR3 coding DNA: TGTGCCAGCAGCATTGGGACTAGCAGCTACAATGAGCAGTTCTTC. As protein: CASSIGTSSYNEQFF.

The rearrangement links TRBV20-1 to TRBJ2-1, with TRBD2 identical over 15 bases. Germline V gene sequence: CDR1 DFQATT, CDR2 SNEGSKA (reference sequence). The CDR3 length is 16 residues. V dropped 6 bases and J dropped 9; count of bases not matched to a gene: 12. CDR3 bases: TGCAGTGCCCTAGGGGGGACTAGCGGGAGGCGGAGTGAGCAGTTCTTC. Translation: CSALGGTSGRRSEQFF.

For this clonotype: Just one base apart from a much larger clone, this may be a read error. J is TRBJ2-5 and V is TRBV7-2, with a weak D call TRBD2 (5 bases). The CDR3 consists of 13 residues. Germline loops: CDR1 SGHTA, CDR2 FQGNSA. The CDR3 nucleotides are TGTGCCAGCAGCTCAATTAGCGCGGAGACCCATTACTTC. The encoded protein is CASSSISAETHYF.

This clonotype has just a few counts. This sequence may be a read error, since a much larger clone differs from it by one base. The chain carries TRBV14 and TRBJ2-7; unclear D gene. This CDR3 contains 15 residues. V lost 0 bases to trimming and J lost 5 bases, with 14 bases between them. CDR1 SGHDN and CDR2 FVKESK come from the germline V gene. CDR3 loop: CASSQDLIWANEQYF. CDR3 in DNA: TGTGCCAGCAGCCAAGATCTTATTTGGGCCAACGAGCAGTACTTC.

This clonotype was seen ten or more times. The rearrangement links TRBV3-1 to TRBJ1-5; D remains unclear. In germline, CDR1 is LGHDT, CDR2 YNNKEL (reference sequence). CDR3 length: 13 residues. Trimming shortened V by 0 bases and J by 6 bases, and 6 bases separated the two germline ends. The CDR3 sequence is CASSQDVSQPQHF. DNA of the CDR3: TGTGCCAGCAGCCAAGACGTTAGTCAGCCCCAGCATTTT.

About this clonotype: This is likely a read error, given that the CDR3 carries no conserved phenylalanine or tryptophan at its end. It is unclear where the CDR3 begins or ends on the DNA, so no DNA is shown, and the CDR3 is as TCRdb lists it. The V call is TRBV28, the J call TRBJ2-1; TRBD2, the D gene given by the table, was not confirmed from the DNA. The germline gives CDR1 MDHEN, CDR2 SYDVKM. The length of the CDR3 is 15 amino acids, counting both ends. The CDR3 is CASSKTSGRLNEKFL.

The V call is TRBV20-1, the J call TRBJ2-6; 7 nucleotides match TRBD1. This CDR3 has 18 amino acids. Per the germline V gene, CDR1 is DFQATT and CDR2 is SNEGSKA (reference sequence). V shed 5 bases, J shed 0 bases, and the junction held 13 bases outside the gene matches. The CDR3 DNA reads TGCAGTGCTCCGAGGGGCAGGGGGACGGACTCTGGGGCCAACGTCCTGACTTTC. This encodes CSAPRGRGTDSGANVLTF.

This chain links TRBV7-6 with TRBJ2-7; possibly TRBD1 for D (6 bases). Germline V CDR1 and CDR2: SGHVS, FNYEAQ. V lost 2 bases and J lost 3, with 14 bases in between. This CDR3 is built from 15 residues. This CDR3 is CASSLNAGEGYEQYF. The CDR3 bases are TGTGCCAGCAGCTTAAATGCAGGGGAAGGCTACGAGCAGTACTTC.

Relative to its sample, this clonotype is medium-sized. Here the CDR3 reads CSVGTRPGTGGTDTQYF. The CDR3 nucleotides are TGCAGCGTCGGAACCCGGCCCGGGACAGGGGGCACAGATACGCAGTATTTT. The J gene is TRBJ2-3, the V gene TRBV29-1, with TRBD1 identical over 10 bases. The V gene's germline CDR1 is SQVTM and CDR2 ANQGSEA. The CDR3 is made up of 17 amino acids. V lost 6 bases, J lost 1 base, and 13 bases stayed unmatched.

In this sample, this clonotype turned up many times. The V and J genes are TRBV20-1 and TRBJ2-5; D might be TRBD2 (6 bases). The CDR3 is made up of 16 amino acids. The V gene lost 3 bases and the J gene lost 1 base, with 18 bases spanning the gap. CDR1 and CDR2 (germline): DFQATT, SNEGSKA (reference sequence). The CDR3 region is CSASGGAGPGQETQYF. The DNA of the CDR3 is TGCAGTGCTAGTGGCGGGGCGGGTCCTGGCCAAGAGACCCAGTACTTC.

This clonotype was picked up many times. This chain connects TRBV5-5 to TRBJ2-7; D uncertain. V was trimmed by 4 bases and J by 2 bases, leaving 7 bases between them. CDR3 length equals 12 residues. Germline assignment: CDR1 SGHKS and CDR2 YYEKEE (reference sequence). The CDR3 spells CASSPDTYEQYF. CDR3 sequence (DNA): TGTGCCAGCAGCCCAGACACCTACGAGCAGTACTTC.

This clonotype was detected ten times or more. The J gene is TRBJ1-1, the V gene TRBV7-9, with D hard to call. V shed 5 bases and J shed 1 base, with 11 bases lying between them. Germline assignment: CDR1 SEHNR and CDR2 FQNEAQ (reference sequence). CDR3 size: 14 residues. CDR3: CASSSSTKNTEAFF. CDR3 DNA sequence: TGTGCCAGCAGCAGTAGCACAAAGAACACTGAAGCTTTCTTT.

In its sample, this clonotype was seen many times. The rearrangement joins TRBV14 to TRBJ2-1; TRBD1 aligns across 9 bases. The J segment lost 7 bases and the V segment lost 2 bases, leaving 12 bases of the junction unmatched. The CDR3 has 17 amino acids. Per germline, CDR1 SGHDN and CDR2 FVKESK. Here the CDR3 DNA reads TGTGCCAGCAGCCAATGGTCTACGGGACAGGGAGGAAATGAGCAGTTCTTC. This translates into CASSQWSTGQGGNEQFF.

V is TRBV11-3 and J is TRBJ1-2; D is uncertain. Germline V CDR1 and CDR2: SGHNT, YENEEA. This CDR3 contains 13 residues. V lost 0 bases and J lost 4, with 6 bases in between. This CDR3 is CASSLDGSYGYTF. In DNA form, the CDR3 reads TGTGCCAGCAGCTTAGACGGTAGCTATGGCTACACCTTC. The full variable domain, in which reference TRBV11-3 and TRBJ1-2 provide the parts outside the CDR3, is EAGVVQSPRYKIIEKKQPVAFWCNPISGHNTLYWYLQNLGQGPELLIRYENEEAVDDSQLPKDRFSAERLKGVDSTLKIQPAELGDSAVYLCASSLDGSYGYTFGSGTRLTVV.